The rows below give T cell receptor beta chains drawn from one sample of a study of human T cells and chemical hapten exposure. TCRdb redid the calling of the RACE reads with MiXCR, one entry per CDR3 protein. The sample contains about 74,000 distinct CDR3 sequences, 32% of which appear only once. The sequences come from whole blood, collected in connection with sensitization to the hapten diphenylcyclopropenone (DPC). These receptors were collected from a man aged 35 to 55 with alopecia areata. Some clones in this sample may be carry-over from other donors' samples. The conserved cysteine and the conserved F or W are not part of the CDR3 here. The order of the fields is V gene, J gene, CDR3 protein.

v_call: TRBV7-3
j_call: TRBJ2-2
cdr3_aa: ASSSYRGSGELF

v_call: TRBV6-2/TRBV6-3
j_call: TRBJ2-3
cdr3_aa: ASSLIAGGTDTQY

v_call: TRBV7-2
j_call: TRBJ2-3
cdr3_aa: ASSLVSSGATDTQY

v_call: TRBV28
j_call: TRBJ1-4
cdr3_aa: ASSFGPTYEKLF

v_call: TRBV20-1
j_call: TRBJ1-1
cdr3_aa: SATKRNTEAF

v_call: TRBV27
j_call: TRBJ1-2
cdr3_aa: ASSLSGKGDGYT

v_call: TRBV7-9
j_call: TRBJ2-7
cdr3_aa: ASSSRLAGDLGTPFEQY

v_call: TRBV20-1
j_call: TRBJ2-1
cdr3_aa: SARDVASGRYEQF

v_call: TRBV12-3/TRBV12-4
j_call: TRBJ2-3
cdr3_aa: ASSFLAEVTDTQY

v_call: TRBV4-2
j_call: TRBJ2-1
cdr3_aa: ASSQGLGTSDNEQF

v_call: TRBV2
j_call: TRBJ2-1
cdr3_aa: ASSPWTSGSHNEQF

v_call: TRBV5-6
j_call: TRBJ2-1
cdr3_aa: ASSFATYSYNEQF